The present TCR beta chain was sequenced within a study of blood T cell repertoires in COVID-19. This clone was recorded once. Study processing details: Amplification from reference gene primers served as the basis for estimated nucleated cell counts. Some clones are missing from TCRdb's copy, which holds only in-frame ones; the method was immunoSEQ multiplex PCR. V and J calls and clone size are those listed in that table; D and trimming were worked out from the DNA. The top ten hold approximately 12% of the sample, which has 75,000 to 100,000 clones, roughly 80% seen once. This TCR was recovered from a woman of 80 years or more with acute or convalescent COVID-19. The material sequenced was peripheral blood.

Here the CDR3 reads CASSQDPPGESDLKKNIQYF. The CDR3 DNA reads as TGCGCCAGCAGCCAAGATCCCCCAGGGGAGTCGGACCTGAAAAAAAACATTCAGTACTTC. The chain links TRBV4-1 to TRBJ2-4, with TRBD1 as a possible D gene (6 bases). CDR1 is MGHRA and CDR2 is YSYEKL in the germline V gene. The CDR3 loop spans 20 amino acids. V lost 0 bases, J lost 4 bases, and 25 bases lay in between.